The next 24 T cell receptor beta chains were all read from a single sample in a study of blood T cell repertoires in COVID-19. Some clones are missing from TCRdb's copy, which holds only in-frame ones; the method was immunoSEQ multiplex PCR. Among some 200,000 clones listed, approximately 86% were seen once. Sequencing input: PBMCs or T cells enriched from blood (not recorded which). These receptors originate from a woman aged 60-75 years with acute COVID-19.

The CDR3 here is CASSQGTVGGRAEAFF. The CDR3 coding sequence is TGCGCCAGCAGCCAAGGGACCGTCGGCGGGAGAGCTGAAGCTTTCTTT. This chain uses TRBV4-3 with TRBJ1-1; D not resolved. This CDR3 region has 16 residues. V lost 1 base, J lost 6 bases, and 18 bases lay in between. CDR1 is LGHNA and CDR2 is YSLEER in the germline V gene.

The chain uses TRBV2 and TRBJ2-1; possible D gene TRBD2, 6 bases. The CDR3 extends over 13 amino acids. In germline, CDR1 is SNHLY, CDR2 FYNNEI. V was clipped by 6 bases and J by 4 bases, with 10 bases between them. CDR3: CASSGLHYNEQFF. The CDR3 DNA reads TGTGCCAGCAGCGGACTACATTACAATGAGCAGTTCTTC.

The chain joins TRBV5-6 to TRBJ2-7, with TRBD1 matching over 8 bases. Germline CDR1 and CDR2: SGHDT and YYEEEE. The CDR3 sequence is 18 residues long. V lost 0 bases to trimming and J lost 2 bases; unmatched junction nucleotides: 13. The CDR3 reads CASSLASPRRGLTYEQYF. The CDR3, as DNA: TGTGCCAGCAGCTTGGCTTCCCCGCGCAGGGGGCTCACCTACGAGCAGTACTTC. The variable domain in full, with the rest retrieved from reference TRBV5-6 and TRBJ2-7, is DAGVTQSPTHLIKTRGQQVTLRCSPKSGHDTVSWYQQALGQGPQFIFQYYEEEERQRGNFPDRFSGHQFPNYSSELNVNALLLGDSALYLCASSLASPRRGLTYEQYFGPGTRLTVT.

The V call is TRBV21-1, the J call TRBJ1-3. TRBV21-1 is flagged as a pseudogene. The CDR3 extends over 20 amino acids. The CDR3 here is CASSKGGNLRTDFSGNTIYF. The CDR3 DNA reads TGTGCCAGCAGCAAGGGTGGTAATTTGCGGACGGACTTCTCTGGAAACACCATATATTTT.

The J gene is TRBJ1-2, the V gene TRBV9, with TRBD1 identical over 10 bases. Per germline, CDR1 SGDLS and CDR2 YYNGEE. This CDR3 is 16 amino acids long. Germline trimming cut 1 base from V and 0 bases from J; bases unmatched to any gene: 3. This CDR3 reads CASSVTGTGANYGYTF. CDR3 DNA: TGTGCCAGCAGCGTAACGGGGACAGGGGCTAACTATGGCTACACCTTC.

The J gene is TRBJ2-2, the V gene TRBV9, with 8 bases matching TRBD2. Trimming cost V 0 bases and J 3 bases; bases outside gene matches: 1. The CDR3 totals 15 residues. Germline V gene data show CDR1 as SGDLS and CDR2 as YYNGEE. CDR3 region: CASSVAGGHTGELFF. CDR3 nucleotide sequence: TGTGCCAGCAGCGTAGCGGGGGGGCACACCGGGGAGCTGTTTTTT.

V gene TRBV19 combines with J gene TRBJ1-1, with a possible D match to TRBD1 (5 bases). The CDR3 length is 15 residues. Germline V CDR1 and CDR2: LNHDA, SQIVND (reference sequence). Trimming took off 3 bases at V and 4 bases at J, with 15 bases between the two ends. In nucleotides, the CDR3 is TGTGCCAGTAGTATGAGACCGGGGGTGTCCACTGAAGCTTTCTTT. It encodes CASSMRPGVSTEAFF.

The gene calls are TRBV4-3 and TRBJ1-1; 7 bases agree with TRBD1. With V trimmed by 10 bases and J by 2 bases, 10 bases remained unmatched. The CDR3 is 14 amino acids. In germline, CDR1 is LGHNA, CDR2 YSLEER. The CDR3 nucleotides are TGCGCCACACAATTAGGGACAGCTAACACTGAAGCTTTCTTT. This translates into CATQLGTANTEAFF.

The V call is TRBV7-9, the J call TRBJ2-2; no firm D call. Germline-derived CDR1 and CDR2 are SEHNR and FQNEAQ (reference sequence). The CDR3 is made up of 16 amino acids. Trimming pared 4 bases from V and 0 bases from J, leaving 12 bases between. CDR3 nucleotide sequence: TGTGCCAGCAGCTCTGCCGCATCAGCGAACACCGGGGAGCTGTTTTTT. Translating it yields CASSSAASANTGELFF.

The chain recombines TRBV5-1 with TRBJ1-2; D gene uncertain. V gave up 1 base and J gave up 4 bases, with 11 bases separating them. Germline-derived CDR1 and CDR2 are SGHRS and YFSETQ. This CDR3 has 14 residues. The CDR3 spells CASSLTASIYGYTF. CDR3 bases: TGCGCCAGCAGCTTGACAGCTTCTATCTATGGCTACACCTTC.

This chain's CDR3 is CASRLQGGDEKLFF. DNA of the CDR3: TGTGCCAGCAGGCTACAGGGGGGAGATGAAAAACTGTTTTTT. The chain couples TRBV27 to TRBJ1-4; TRBD1 matches 8 bases. The junction had 6 bases not matched to a gene; V was cut back by 6 bases and J by 6 bases. Germline CDR1 reads MNHEY; CDR2 reads SMNVEV (reference sequence). The CDR3 contains 14 residues.

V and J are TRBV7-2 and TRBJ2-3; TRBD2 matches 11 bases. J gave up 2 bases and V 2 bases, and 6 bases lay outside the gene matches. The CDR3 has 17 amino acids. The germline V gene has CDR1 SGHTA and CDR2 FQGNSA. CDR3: CASSLFGTSGHTDTQYF. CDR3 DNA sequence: TGTGCCAGCAGCTTATTTGGGACTAGCGGTCACACAGATACGCAGTATTTT.

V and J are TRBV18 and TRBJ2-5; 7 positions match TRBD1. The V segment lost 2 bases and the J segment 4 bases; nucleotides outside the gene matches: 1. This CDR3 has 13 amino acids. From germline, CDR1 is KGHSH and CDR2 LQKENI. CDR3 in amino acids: CASSPGTAETQYF. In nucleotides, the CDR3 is TGTGCCAGCTCACCAGGGACAGCAGAGACCCAGTACTTC.

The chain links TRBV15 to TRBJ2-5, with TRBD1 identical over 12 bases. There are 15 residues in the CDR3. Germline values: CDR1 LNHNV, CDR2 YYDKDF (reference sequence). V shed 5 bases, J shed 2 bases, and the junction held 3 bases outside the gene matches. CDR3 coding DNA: TGTGCCACCAGCGGGACAGGGGGCTTACAAGAGACCCAGTACTTC. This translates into CATSGTGGLQETQYF.

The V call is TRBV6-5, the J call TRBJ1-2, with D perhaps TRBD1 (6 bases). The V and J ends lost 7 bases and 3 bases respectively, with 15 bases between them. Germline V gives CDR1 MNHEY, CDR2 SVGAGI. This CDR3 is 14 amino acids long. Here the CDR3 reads CASTPGGPDYGYTF. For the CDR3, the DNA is TGTGCCAGCACCCCCGGGGGGCCGGACTATGGCTACACCTTC.

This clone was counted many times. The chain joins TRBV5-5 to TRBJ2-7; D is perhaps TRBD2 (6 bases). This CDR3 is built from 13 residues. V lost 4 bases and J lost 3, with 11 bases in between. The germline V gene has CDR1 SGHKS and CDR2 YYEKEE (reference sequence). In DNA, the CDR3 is TGTGCCAGCAGCGGGGGGATCCTCTACGAGCAGTACTTC. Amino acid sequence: CASSGGILYEQYF.

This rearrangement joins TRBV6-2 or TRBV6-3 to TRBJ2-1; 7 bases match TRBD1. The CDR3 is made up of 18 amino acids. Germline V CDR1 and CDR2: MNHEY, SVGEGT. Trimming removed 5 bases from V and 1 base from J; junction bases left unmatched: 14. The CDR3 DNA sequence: TGTGCCAGCAGTCCCCCCGCGAAGGGGGCCCCGTCCTACAATGAGCAGTTCTTC. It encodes CASSPPAKGAPSYNEQFF.

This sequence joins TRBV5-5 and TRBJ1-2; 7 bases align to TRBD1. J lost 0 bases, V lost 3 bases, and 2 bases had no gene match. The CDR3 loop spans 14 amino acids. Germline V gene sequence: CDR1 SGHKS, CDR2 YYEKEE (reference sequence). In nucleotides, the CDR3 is TGTGCCAGCAGCTGGGACAGTCCTAACTATGGCTACACCTTC. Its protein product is CASSWDSPNYGYTF.

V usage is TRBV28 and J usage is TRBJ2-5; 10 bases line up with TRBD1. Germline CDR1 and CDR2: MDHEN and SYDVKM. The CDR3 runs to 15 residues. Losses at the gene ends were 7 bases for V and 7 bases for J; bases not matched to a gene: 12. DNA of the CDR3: TGTGCCAGCACCAGGACAGGGGGGGTTGCGGGGACCCAGTACTTC. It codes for CASTRTGGVAGTQYF.

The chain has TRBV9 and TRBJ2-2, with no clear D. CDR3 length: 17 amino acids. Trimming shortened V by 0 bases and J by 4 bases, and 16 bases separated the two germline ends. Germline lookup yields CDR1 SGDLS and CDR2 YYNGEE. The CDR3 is CASSVEIALRSTGELFF. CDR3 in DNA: TGTGCCAGCAGCGTAGAGATCGCCTTACGGAGCACCGGGGAGCTGTTTTTT.

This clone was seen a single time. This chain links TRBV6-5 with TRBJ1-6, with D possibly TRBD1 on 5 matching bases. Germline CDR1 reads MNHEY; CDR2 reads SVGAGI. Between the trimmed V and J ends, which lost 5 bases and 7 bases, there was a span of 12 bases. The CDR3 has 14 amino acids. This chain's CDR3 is CASSRGGANSPLHF. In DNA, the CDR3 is TGTGCCAGCAGTAGAGGAGGGGCGAATTCACCCCTCCACTTT.

Written as DNA, the CDR3 is TGTGCCAGTAGTCCCAGCGGGAGGGCCCGGGACACAGATACGCAGTATTTT. Protein sequence: CASSPSGRARDTDTQYF. This chain uses TRBV19 with TRBJ2-3, with TRBD2 identical over 10 bases. The V gene's germline CDR1 is LNHDA and CDR2 SQIVND (reference sequence). J gave up 2 bases and V 5 bases, and 10 bases lay outside the gene matches. The CDR3 has 17 residues.

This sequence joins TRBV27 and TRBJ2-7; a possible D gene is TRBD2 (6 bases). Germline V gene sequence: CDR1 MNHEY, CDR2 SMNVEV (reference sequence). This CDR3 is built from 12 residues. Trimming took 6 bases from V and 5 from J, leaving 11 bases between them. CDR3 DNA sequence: TGTGCCAGCAGACAGACTAGACACGAGCAGTACGTC. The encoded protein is CASRQTRHEQYV.

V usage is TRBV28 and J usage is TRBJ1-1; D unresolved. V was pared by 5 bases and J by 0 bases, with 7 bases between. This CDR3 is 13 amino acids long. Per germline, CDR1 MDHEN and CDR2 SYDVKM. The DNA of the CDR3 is TGTGCCAGCAGTACACCTCTGAACACTGAAGCTTTCTTT. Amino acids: CASSTPLNTEAFF.